This is a list of T cell receptor beta chains from one sample in a study of T cell clonotyping in hematopoietic cell transplantation. The method was immunoSEQ multiplex PCR; TCRdb's version includes in-frame clones alone and lacks a portion of them. The table has roughly 3,500 clones, roughly 78% seen once; the top ten hold about 25%. The source material was peripheral blood mononuclear cells, sampled at the time of graft-versus-host disease after allogeneic stem cell transplant. The receptors derive from a female patient between 50 and 60 years old who had an allogeneic stem cell transplant from an unrelated donor, so the T cells may come from the graft donor. Some clones in this sample may be carry-over from other donors' samples. Each CDR3 is given with its conserved first and last residue. Fields, in order: clone size, V gene, J gene, D gene, CDR3 protein, CDR3 DNA. The D gene is left open where the match is weak. A row's size may be missing; if present it is once, few, many or a size class.

size: .; V: TRBV7-8; J: TRBJ2-3; D: TRBD2; CDR3: CASCRGGVTDTQYF; DNA: TGTGCCAGCTGCCGGGGGGGGGTCACAGATACGCAGTATTTT
size: few; V: TRBV4-2; J: TRBJ2-7; D: TRBD1; CDR3: CASSQDETGGSYEQYF; DNA: TGTGCCAGCAGCCAAGATGAGACAGGGGGCTCCTACGAGCAGTACTTC
size: .; V: TRBV7-3; J: TRBJ2-1; D: TRBD2; CDR3: CASSGLAGSYNEQFF; DNA: TGTGCCAGCAGCGGGCTAGCGGGGTCTTACAATGAGCAGTTCTTC
size: .; V: TRBV7-3; J: TRBJ2-3; D: .; CDR3: CASSQMGGNADTQYF; DNA: TGTGCCAGCAGCCAAATGGGGGGAAACGCAGATACGCAGTATTTT
size: .; V: TRBV14; J: TRBJ2-4; D: .; CDR3: CASSQEQGRASAKNIQYF; DNA: TGTGCCAGCAGCCAAGAACAGGGTAGAGCCTCAGCCAAAAACATTCAGTACTTC
size: .; V: TRBV2; J: TRBJ1-4; D: .; CDR3: CAVSGAFNEKLFF; DNA: TGTGCCGTTTCGGGGGCCTTTAATGAAAAACTGTTTTTT
size: .; V: TRBV7-2; J: TRBJ2-3; D: .; CDR3: CASSLGGDNTDTQYF; DNA: TGTGCCAGCAGCCTAGGGGGGGACAACACAGATACGCAGTATTTT
size: medium-sized; V: TRBV19; J: TRBJ2-1; D: TRBD2; CDR3: CASSITSGAYNEQFF; DNA: TGTGCCAGTAGTATTACTAGCGGGGCCTACAATGAGCAGTTCTTC
size: .; V: TRBV4-1; J: TRBJ1-1; D: TRBD1; CDR3: CASSQAGQGWRTEAFF; DNA: TGCGCCAGCAGCCAAGCAGGACAGGGGTGGAGAACTGAAGCTTTCTTT
size: .; V: TRBV29-1; J: TRBJ2-7; D: .; CDR3: CSVARDYEQYF; DNA: TGCAGCGTTGCAAGAGACTACGAGCAGTACTTC
size: medium-sized; V: TRBV19; J: TRBJ2-1; D: TRBD2; CDR3: CASSMTSGSYNEQFF; DNA: TGTGCCAGTAGTATGACTAGCGGGAGCTACAATGAGCAGTTCTTC
size: .; V: TRBV9; J: TRBJ2-3; D: TRBD2; CDR3: CASSVLGGAPDTQYF; DNA: TGTGCCAGCAGCGTACTCGGGGGGGCCCCAGATACGCAGTATTTT
size: .; V: TRBV5-1; J: TRBJ1-1; D: .; CDR3: CASSLEGFPGTEAFF; DNA: TGCGCCAGCAGCTTGGAAGGTTTCCCCGGCACTGAAGCTTTCTTT
size: .; V: TRBV20-1; J: TRBJ1-1; D: .; CDR3: CSASPYEAFF; DNA: TGCAGTGCTAGCCCTTATGAAGCTTTCTTT
size: .; V: TRBV2; J: TRBJ1-3; D: .; CDR3: CASSGGSSGNTIYF; DNA: TGTGCCAGCAGTGGGGGCAGCTCTGGAAACACCATATATTTT
size: .; V: TRBV27; J: TRBJ1-5; D: .; CDR3: CASSLLSIPGQPQHF; DNA: TGTGCCAGCAGTTTACTTAGCATTCCGGGTCAGCCCCAGCATTTT
size: .; V: TRBV10-3; J: TRBJ1-4; D: .; CDR3: CAISELRNEKLFF; DNA: TGTGCCATCAGTGAACTCAGGAATGAAAAACTGTTTTTT
size: few; V: TRBV5-1; J: TRBJ2-2; D: .; CDR3: CASSLVSRPPGELFF; DNA: TGCGCCAGCAGCTTGGTGAGTCGGCCGCCCGGGGAGCTGTTTTTT
size: few; V: TRBV19; J: TRBJ1-1; D: .; CDR3: CASRQVTEAFF; DNA: TGTGCCAGTCGACAGGTCACTGAAGCTTTCTTT
size: .; V: TRBV27; J: TRBJ2-1; D: .; CDR3: CASSPPRVGGRDNEQFF; DNA: TGTGCCAGCAGTCCTCCTCGGGTCGGAGGGCGGGACAATGAGCAGTTCTTC
size: .; V: TRBV27; J: TRBJ2-3; D: .; CDR3: CASSLSRPDTQYF; DNA: TGTGCCAGCAGTTTATCTCGCCCAGATACGCAGTATTTT
size: few; V: TRBV19; J: TRBJ1-5; D: .; CDR3: CASRRDIFQPQHF; DNA: TGTGCCAGTAGGAGGGACATCTTCCAGCCCCAGCATTTT
size: .; V: TRBV19; J: TRBJ1-1; D: TRBD1; CDR3: CASRPGQGIEAFF; DNA: TGTGCCAGTAGACCCGGACAGGGGATTGAAGCTTTCTTT